This TCR beta chain was captured in a study of T cell responses to AZD1222 COVID-19 vaccine. General study results and limits: Baseline seropositivity occurred in only a handful of AZD1222 recipients. Clonal diversity may have been underestimated, and the donors were mostly white British, with more females than males.

Sequencing used immunoSEQ multiplex PCR; TCRdb keeps in-frame clones, though not all of them. The table shows some 88,000 clones, with 90% to 95% occurring only once. About this clone itself: Its antigen is still unknown.

The sample was peripheral blood, taken on day 0 of AZD1222 vaccination. The receptor's source is an adult in good health.

In DNA, the CDR3 is TGTGCCAGCAGCTTCGGGACGGCTAACTATGGCTACACCTTC. Its protein is CASSFGTANYGYTF. This rearrangement joins TRBV11-2 to TRBJ1-2; weak D call: TRBD1 (5 bases). CDR3 length: 14 residues. CDR1 and CDR2 from the germline V gene are SGHAT and FQNNGV. V was shortened by 3 bases and J by 0 bases, with 8 bases between the two germline ends.